The clone carrying this T cell receptor beta chain was recorded many times. The data were produced by immunoSEQ multiplex PCR, yet TCRdb's version contains in-frame clones alone and is incomplete. The data show roughly 230,000 clones, more than 65% seen once. The data originate from a study of blood T cell repertoires in COVID-19. In germline, CDR1 is LNHDA, CDR2 SQIVND (reference sequence). The V end was cut by 6 bases, the J end by 6 bases, with 13 bases between. The CDR3 consists of 13 residues. The chain joins TRBV19 to TRBJ2-3; unclear D gene. This TCR derives from a man aged 50-60 years who had recovered from COVID-19. The sample was PBMCs or T cells enriched from blood (not recorded which). DNA for the CDR3: TGTGCCAGTAGCCTCGCTATACGGGATACGCAGTATTTT. This codes for CASSLAIRDTQYF.